These 20 T cell receptor beta chains originate from one sample sequenced in a study of tumor-infiltrating lymphocytes in localized non-small cell lung cancer. TCRdb keeps only in-frame clones here, not all; method: immunoSEQ multiplex PCR. The sample contains 17,000 or so clones, 70% to 80% of which appear only once. Sample: lung tumor tissue. All receptors come from a human donor with non-small cell lung cancer.

The chain is built from TRBV7-2 and TRBJ2-2; D gene uncertain. CDR1 is SGHTA and CDR2 is FQGNSA in the germline V gene. The CDR3 extends over 13 amino acids. V was clipped by 3 bases and J by 4 bases, with 6 bases between them. The CDR3: CASSFSLTGELFF. CDR3 DNA: TGTGCCAGCAGCTTTTCCCTCACCGGGGAGCTGTTTTTT.

This clone occurred a few times. J is TRBJ1-2 and V is TRBV29-1; no clear D. Trimming took off 3 bases at V and 8 bases at J, with 13 bases between the two ends. Germline V gives CDR1 SQVTM, CDR2 ANQGSEA. The CDR3 has 12 amino acids. As DNA, the CDR3 is TGCAGCGTTGATCTGGGATTAAGGGGCTACACCTTC. It translates to CSVDLGLRGYTF. Using reference TRBV29-1 and TRBJ1-2 for the parts outside the CDR3, the full variable domain is SAVISQKPSRDICQRGTSLTIQCQVDSQVTMMFWYRQQPGQSLTLIATANQGSEATYESGFVIDKFPISRPNLTFSTLTVSNMSPEDSSIYLCSVDLGLRGYTFGSGTRLTVV.

This clone showed up just once. V usage is TRBV9 and J usage is TRBJ2-3; 15 nucleotides agree with TRBD2. This CDR3 is 18 amino acids long. The junction had 9 bases not matched to a gene; V was cut back by 7 bases and J by 0 bases. CDR1 and CDR2 from the germline V gene are SGDLS and YYNGEE. CDR3 protein: CASGLGLAGGPSTDTQYF. In nucleotides, the CDR3 is TGTGCCAGCGGTCTTGGACTAGCGGGAGGGCCTAGCACAGATACGCAGTATTTT.

In nucleotides, the CDR3 is TGTGCCAGTAGTATGGGGCAGGGGGCCAACGAGCAGTACTTC. Translated: CASSMGQGANEQYF. The J gene is TRBJ2-7, the V gene TRBV19; 8 bases agree with TRBD1. With V trimmed by 3 bases and J by 5 bases, 6 bases remained unmatched. This CDR3 is built from 14 residues. Germline V lookup: CDR1 LNHDA, CDR2 SQIVND (reference sequence).

V and J are TRBV30 and TRBJ1-1; 7 bases are a match to TRBD1. Germline lookup yields CDR1 GTSNPN and CDR2 SVGIG (reference sequence). The V and J ends lost 0 bases and 4 bases, in that order; junction bases with no gene match: 14. The CDR3 is 17 residues long. The CDR3, as DNA: TGTGCCTGGAGTGTAGGGTCGATGAGACAGGGAATCACTGAAGCTTTCTTT. Its translation is CAWSVGSMRQGITEAFF.

This clone was recorded only once. The V call is TRBV5-6, the J call TRBJ2-7, with a possible D match to TRBD1 (6 bases). This CDR3 is 13 amino acids long. Trimming stripped 5 bases from V and 6 bases from J, with 15 bases between. CDR1 is SGHDT and CDR2 is YYEEEE in the germline V gene. The CDR3 loop reads CASSSTGLGEQYF. CDR3 coding DNA: TGTGCCAGCAGTTCCACAGGGTTAGGCGAGCAGTACTTC.

J is TRBJ2-2 and V is TRBV5-4; D is perhaps TRBD2 (6 bases). The V end lost 0 bases, the J end lost 0 bases, and 12 bases lay between the germline ends. This CDR3 contains 17 residues. Germline V gene sequence: CDR1 SGHNT, CDR2 YYREEE (reference sequence). The CDR3 protein is CASSLELAVPNTGELFF. The DNA for the CDR3 is TGTGCCAGCAGCTTGGAATTAGCGGTACCGAACACCGGGGAGCTGTTTTTT.

V gene TRBV10-3 combines with J gene TRBJ2-5; no firm D call. The V gene lost 0 bases and the J gene lost 3 bases, with 2 bases spanning the gap. Germline V CDR1 and CDR2: ENHRY, SYGVKD. The CDR3 contains 12 residues. The CDR3 DNA follows: TGTGCCATCAGTGAGTCAGAAGAGACCCAGTACTTC. This gives the protein CAISESEETQYF.

CDR3 DNA sequence: TGTGCCAGCAGTGCTCTCTACGAGCAGTACTTC. This gives the protein CASSALYEQYF. The chain combines TRBV6-1 with TRBJ2-7; D not certain. The CDR3 has 11 residues. Germline CDR1 and CDR2: MNHNS and SASEGT. Trimming pared 4 bases from V and 3 bases from J, leaving 4 bases between.

Within the sample, this clone is medium-sized. This rearrangement joins TRBV5-6 to TRBJ2-3; 8 positions match TRBD1. The CDR3 runs 16 residues. Germline CDR1 and CDR2: SGHDT and YYEEEE. The J segment lost 3 bases and the V segment lost 3 bases, leaving 9 bases of the junction unmatched. Here the CDR3 DNA reads TGTGCCAGCAGCTCCAATCGGGACAGGCCGACAGATACGCAGTATTTT. Amino acids: CASSSNRDRPTDTQYF.

The V call is TRBV18, the J call TRBJ2-7; D may be TRBD1 (5 bases). CDR3 length equals 16 residues. V lost 1 base and J 2 bases, leaving 15 bases between the germline ends. The germline V gene encodes CDR1 KGHSH and CDR2 LQKENI. CDR3 nucleotide sequence: TGTGCCAGCTCACCACGCCTAGACAGTAGACCCTACGAGCAGTACTTC. It yields the protein CASSPRLDSRPYEQYF.

The genes are TRBV7-8 and TRBJ2-1, with TRBD2 matching over 8 bases. Losses at the gene ends were 5 bases for V and 0 bases for J; bases not matched to a gene: 3. Per germline, CDR1 SGHVS and CDR2 FQNEAQ. This CDR3 spans 15 amino acids. CDR3 amino acids: CASSRSGTSYNEQFF. Written as DNA, the CDR3 is TGTGCCAGCAGCCGTAGCGGGACCTCCTACAATGAGCAGTTCTTC.

The chain is built from TRBV29-1 and TRBJ2-7; either TRBD1 or TRBD2 may fit D (6 bases each). The germline V gene has CDR1 SQVTM and CDR2 ANQGSEA. This CDR3 comprises 12 residues. The V gene lost 4 bases and the J gene lost 6 bases, with 13 bases spanning the gap. The CDR3 here is CSVVRGPGEQYF. The CDR3 DNA follows: TGCAGCGTTGTCCGGGGGCCGGGCGAGCAGTACTTC.

The V call is TRBV6-6, the J call TRBJ2-1, with a weak D call TRBD2 (5 bases). Trimming shortened V by 8 bases and J by 7 bases, and 21 bases separated the two germline ends. The CDR3 spans 15 residues. The germline CDR1 and CDR2 sequences are MNHNY and SVGAGI (reference sequence). The CDR3: CASGFTSHIGNEQFF. The CDR3 DNA follows: TGTGCCAGCGGGTTCACTAGTCATATAGGGAATGAGCAGTTCTTC.

This sequence joins TRBV5-4 and TRBJ2-1; 9 nucleotides align to TRBD1. The CDR3 runs 14 residues. Germline V gives CDR1 SGHNT, CDR2 YYREEE (reference sequence). V dropped 0 bases and J dropped 10; count of bases not matched to a gene: 5. The CDR3 DNA sequence: TGTGCCAGCAGCTTGGACAGGGGGCGCGGAGAGCAGTTCTTC. Translating it yields CASSLDRGRGEQFF.

This chain links TRBV7-6 with TRBJ2-5; TRBD1 matches at 7 bases. This CDR3 is built from 15 residues. V shed 1 base, J shed 1 base, and the junction held 3 bases outside the gene matches. Germline CDR1 reads SGHVS; CDR2 reads FNYEAQ. The CDR3 is CASSLGGQTQETQYF. CDR3 DNA: TGTGCCAGCAGCTTAGGGGGACAGACCCAAGAGACCCAGTACTTC.

The chain recombines TRBV7-8 with TRBJ2-2; D is unresolved. The CDR3 is 13 residues long. In germline, CDR1 is SGHVS, CDR2 FQNEAQ. Trimming removed 1 base from V and 7 bases from J, with 7 bases in between. CDR3 DNA sequence: TGTGCCAGCAGCTTAGTCAGGATCGGGGAGCTGTTTTTT. It translates to CASSLVRIGELFF.

The rearrangement uses TRBV27 and TRBJ2-7, with 8 bases that match TRBD1. The CDR3 consists of 15 residues. The V segment lost 1 base and the J segment 5 bases; nucleotides outside the gene matches: 7. Germline assignment: CDR1 MNHEY and CDR2 SMNVEV (reference sequence). DNA of the CDR3: TGTGCCAGCAGTTTATTTCGGACAGGGAGCAACGAGCAGTACTTC. Amino acids: CASSLFRTGSNEQYF.

J is TRBJ1-1 and V is TRBV19, with D unclear. The CDR3 runs 11 residues. From germline, CDR1 is LNHDA and CDR2 SQIVND (reference sequence). With 2 bases removed from V and 3 bases from J, the gap between germline ends came to 1 base. The CDR3 nucleotides read TGTGCCAGTAGTATATACACTGAAGCTTTCTTT. Translated: CASSIYTEAFF.

This clone was counted a single time. This chain uses TRBV5-6 with TRBJ1-5, with TRBD1 identical over 7 bases. The junction had 3 bases not matched to a gene; V was cut back by 0 bases and J by 0 bases. The CDR3 runs 16 residues. Germline CDR1 SGHDT, CDR2 YYEEEE. DNA of the CDR3: TGTGCCAGCAGCTTGGGGTCAGGGGGTAGCAATCAGCCCCAGCATTTT. It specifies CASSLGSGGSNQPQHF.